Here is one TCR beta chain with its context. Its antigen is still unknown. Other DNA sequences in the sample encode the same CDR3. Produced via immunoSEQ multiplex PCR; TCRdb's table is partial and in-frame only. Among more than 45,000 clones listed, 84% were seen once. These data come from a study of OX40 agonist ivuxolimab in advanced cancers. Study-wide context: Three patients, one with hepatocellular carcinoma and two with cutaneous melanoma, achieved partial responses. Study-level points and caveats: There were, on average, more expanded clones in CD8+ T cells than in CD4+.

Trimming cost V 1 base and J 5 bases, with 6 bases left between them. Germline-derived CDR1 and CDR2 are LNHDA and SQIVND (reference sequence). The CDR3 runs to 13 residues. The chain employs TRBV19 and TRBJ1-5; D remains ambiguous. The receptor comes from an adult with an advanced solid tumor such as melanoma, head and neck, liver or kidney cancer. The sequences come from CD4+ or CD8+ T cells sorted from blood, collected in a trial of the OX40 agonist ivuxolimab. Here the CDR3 reads CASSIARDQPQHF. The DNA of the CDR3 is TGTGCCAGTAGTATAGCCCGAGATCAGCCCCAGCATTTT.